This T cell receptor (beta chain) was sequenced in a study of cytomegalovirus exposure and HLA in healthy donors. The CDR3 loop spans 16 amino acids. CDR1 and CDR2 from the germline V gene are SGHVS and FQNEAQ. V was clipped by 3 bases and J by 1 base, with 15 bases between them. Vbeta (60) and Jbeta (13) primers were used in the PCR. Clones were read by immunoSEQ multiplex PCR, and TCRdb kept only the in-frame ones, dropping some. The sample lists roughly 100,000 clones, 60% to 80% occurring once. The clonotype originates from a female donor in good health and CMV-seronegative. Input material: PBMCs. The rearrangement joins TRBV7-8 to TRBJ2-5; TRBD1 is a possible D gene (8 bases). The CDR3 sequence: CASSLSGTGAQETQYF. CDR3 DNA sequence: TGTGCCAGCAGCTTGAGCGGGACAGGCGCCCAAGAGACCCAGTACTTC.